The clone carrying this TCR beta chain has a count of ten or more. As yet, its antigen is unknown. One entry per CDR3 protein results from TCRdb running MiXCR on the RT-PCR reads. Found here are about 650,000 distinct CDR3 sequences, about 15% of them singletons; the top ten hold 9.5% to 13%. The record originates from a study of response to subunit inactivated influenza vaccine. General study points: Authors suggested that a seasonal influenza vaccination recruits few new T cells each time.

Germline V gene sequence: CDR1 SGHVS, CDR2 FQNEAQ. The CDR3 spans 16 residues. With 1 base removed from V and 2 bases from J, the gap between germline ends came to 13 bases. The receptor comes from a middle-aged man who received an inactivated influenza vaccine. The material was PBMCs from blood, obtained 12 days after vaccination. The chain links TRBV7-8 to TRBJ2-3; no clear D. CDR3 coding DNA: TGTGCCAGCAGCTTAGTAAACGGTTATTACACAGATACGCAGTATTTT. This encodes CASSLVNGYYTDTQYF.